These 25 T cell receptor beta chains share one sample of origin, sequenced in a study of spatial heterogeneity in lung cancer. Whole-study findings and limits: Tumoral mutation counts were tracked by counts of expanded intratumoral alpha and beta TCRs.

What these receptors recognize is not known. The time point: sample taken at primary tumor resection. TCRdb analysed the 5' RACE reads with MiXCR anew, one entry per CDR3 protein. Counted here are 4,000 or so distinct CDR3 sequences, roughly 9.4% occurring once; the ten biggest clones make up 28%. The sample was lung tumor tissue, taken at surgery. These receptors came from a male donor with early-stage non-small cell lung cancer.

Relative to its sample, this clonotype is medium-sized (0.01 to 0.1%). The gene calls are TRBV7-2 and TRBJ2-3; 7 positions match TRBD2. V lost 4 bases to trimming and J lost 2 bases; unmatched junction nucleotides: 12. The CDR3 length is 17 residues. Germline-derived CDR1 and CDR2 are SGHTA and FQGNSA. CDR3 residues: CASSSQRSGWSTDTQYF. The DNA of the CDR3 is TGTGCCAGCAGCTCCCAACGTAGCGGGTGGTCCACAGATACGCAGTATTTT.

This clonotype showed up just a few times. The chain uses TRBV4-1 and TRBJ1-1, with 7 bases lining up with TRBD1. This CDR3 is built from 16 residues. From germline, CDR1 is MGHRA and CDR2 YSYEKL. The V segment lost 4 bases and the J segment 4 bases; nucleotides outside the gene matches: 12. The CDR3 is CASSLDRAAAGTEAFF. CDR3 in DNA: TGCGCCAGCAGCCTCGACAGGGCGGCGGCGGGCACTGAAGCTTTCTTT.

This clonotype is judged medium-sized. V gene TRBV3-1 combines with J gene TRBJ2-2, with D uncertain. Looked up from germline, CDR1 is LGHDT and CDR2 is YNNKEL (reference sequence). Trimming removed 3 bases at V and 5 bases at J, with 13 bases between. The CDR3 has 15 amino acids. The CDR3 reads CASSHLRLGTGELFF. Written as DNA, the CDR3 is TGTGCCAGCAGCCACCTGCGGCTGGGGACCGGGGAGCTGTTTTTT.

In its sample, this clonotype ranks as medium-sized (0.01 to 0.1%). The chain links TRBV7-3 to TRBJ2-1; possibly TRBD1 or TRBD2 for D (5 bases each). Germline lookup yields CDR1 SGHTA and CDR2 FQGTGA. The length of the CDR3 is 15 residues. Trimming stripped 5 bases from V and 7 bases from J, with 18 bases between. This CDR3 is CASSQIPGPSNEQFF. The CDR3 region has the DNA TGTGCCAGCAGCCAAATACCGGGACCTAGTAATGAGCAGTTCTTC.

This clonotype has only a few counts. V usage is TRBV2 and J usage is TRBJ2-1; 11 nucleotides align to TRBD2. The CDR3 contains 15 residues. V dropped 4 bases and J dropped 3; count of bases not matched to a gene: 2. Germline-derived CDR1 and CDR2 are SNHLY and FYNNEI. The CDR3: CASSVLAGDYNEQFF. For the CDR3, the DNA is TGTGCCAGCAGTGTACTAGCGGGAGACTACAATGAGCAGTTCTTC.

This clonotype has at least ten counts. The V and J genes are TRBV28 and TRBJ2-2; TRBD1 might be the D (5 bases). Trimming stripped 3 bases from V and 7 bases from J, with 9 bases between. The germline CDR1 and CDR2 sequences are MDHEN and SYDVKM. The CDR3 has 13 amino acids. CDR3 sequence: CASSFDSGGELFF. In nucleotides, the CDR3 is TGTGCCAGCAGTTTCGACAGTGGCGGGGAGCTGTTTTTT.

This clonotype showed up just a few times. The chain carries TRBV29-1 and TRBJ1-1; tentatively, D is TRBD1 (5 bases). V was cut by 6 bases and J by 2 bases, with 19 bases left in between. The CDR3 covers 15 residues. Germline V gives CDR1 SQVTM, CDR2 ANQGSEA. CDR3 residues: CSVAQRGTSNTEAFF. The DNA of the CDR3 is TGCAGCGTAGCCCAGCGAGGGACCTCAAACACTGAAGCTTTCTTT.

The CDR3 protein is CASSSGLAGALGEETQYF. The CDR3 coding sequence is TGCGCCAGCAGCTCCGGACTAGCGGGGGCCTTGGGTGAAGAGACCCAGTACTTC. The genes are TRBV5-1 and TRBJ2-5, with TRBD2 identical over 13 bases. CDR1 SGHRS and CDR2 YFSETQ come from the germline V gene. The CDR3 is 18 residues long. V was clipped by 3 bases and J by 3 bases; unmatched bases: 11.

This clonotype was counted ten times or more. This rearrangement joins TRBV7-8 to TRBJ2-1; no reliable D call. Germline-derived CDR1 and CDR2 are SGHVS and FQNEAQ. V lost 4 bases and J 3 bases, leaving 7 bases between the germline ends. The length of the CDR3 is 13 residues. CDR3 sequence: CASSSGYYNEQFF. The CDR3, as DNA: TGTGCCAGCAGCTCCGGATACTACAATGAGCAGTTCTTC.

The chain carries TRBV7-9 and TRBJ1-5; the D is unclear. Germline CDR1 SEHNR, CDR2 FQNEAQ (reference sequence). V lost 5 bases, J lost 0 bases, and 11 bases lay in between. The CDR3 sequence is 15 residues long. The CDR3 DNA sequence: TGTGCCAGCAGCCCAGAGGACGGTAGCAATCAGCCCCAGCATTTT. This sequence encodes CASSPEDGSNQPQHF.

This clonotype was counted ten times or more. Mismatch with germline at one junction end may stem from a read error. The DNA for the CDR3 is TGTGCCACCAGCGGAGAGTTCGGGGCCAAAAACATTCAGTACTTC. Its protein product is CATSGEFGAKNIQYF. The chain uses TRBV15 and TRBJ2-4; no clear D gene. The germline CDR1 and CDR2 sequences are LNHNV and YYDKDF (reference sequence). This CDR3 contains 15 residues. Full variable domain (missing parts from reference TRBV15 and TRBJ2-4): DAMVIQNPRYQVTQFGKPVTLSCSQTLNHNVMYWYQQKSSQAPKLLFHYYDKDFNNEADTPDNFQSRRPNTSFCFLDIRSPGLGDTAMYLCATSGEFGAKNIQYFGAGTRLSVL.

By share of the sample, this clonotype is medium-sized (0.01 to 0.1%). V gene TRBV28 combines with J gene TRBJ2-1; possible D gene TRBD2, 6 bases. The CDR3 is 15 residues long. Germline CDR1 MDHEN, CDR2 SYDVKM. The V and J ends lost 2 bases and 6 bases respectively, with 14 bases between them. The CDR3 DNA follows: TGTGCCAGCAGTTTAGTGTTAGCGGAGCTCAATGAGCAGTTCTTC. Translation gives CASSLVLAELNEQFF.

Sample share makes this clonotype medium-sized. This chain uses TRBV20-1 with TRBJ2-7; possible D gene TRBD1, 6 bases. Germline V gene sequence: CDR1 DFQATT, CDR2 SNEGSKA (reference sequence). CDR3 length equals 15 residues. V lost 4 bases and J 5 bases, leaving 21 bases between the germline ends. The chain's CDR3 is CSATYWQGNPDEQYF. The CDR3 nucleotides are TGCAGTGCTACATACTGGCAGGGGAATCCGGACGAGCAGTACTTC.

This clonotype is labeled as medium-sized. The V and J genes are TRBV28 and TRBJ1-2; 8 bases align to TRBD1. CDR1 MDHEN and CDR2 SYDVKM come from the germline V gene. The CDR3 is 16 amino acids. The trim removed 3 bases at V and 3 bases at J, leaving 9 bases unmatched. CDR3: CASSLGGQGAYYGYTF. The CDR3 coding sequence is TGTGCCAGCAGTTTGGGAGGGCAGGGGGCATACTATGGCTACACCTTC.

The gene calls are TRBV4-1 and TRBJ1-6; D unclear. Deletions cut 4 bases from V and 0 bases from J, with 10 bases between. The germline V gene has CDR1 MGHRA and CDR2 YSYEKL. The CDR3 covers 16 residues. The CDR3 loop reads CASSREGSSYNSPLHF. In DNA, the CDR3 is TGCGCCAGCAGCCGGGAGGGATCCTCCTATAATTCACCCCTCCACTTT.

This clonotype was found many times. V is TRBV28 and J is TRBJ2-7; 8 bases match TRBD1. There are 15 residues in the CDR3. The J segment lost 5 bases and the V segment lost 5 bases, leaving 11 bases of the junction unmatched. Germline CDR1 and CDR2: MDHEN and SYDVKM. CDR3 in amino acids: CASSTRQGYNHEQYF. The CDR3 nucleotides are TGTGCCAGCAGTACCCGACAGGGGTATAACCACGAGCAGTACTTC.

Ten or more counts support this clonotype. The V call is TRBV6-1, the J call TRBJ2-3, with a tentative D call TRBD2 (5 bases). Germline V gives CDR1 MNHNS, CDR2 SASEGT. V lost 7 bases and J lost 9, with 23 bases in between. There are 15 residues in the CDR3. In DNA, the CDR3 is TGTGCCAGCAATCACGGAGGCCTCCCCCCCCCCACGCAGTATTTT. Protein: CASNHGGLPPPTQYF.

By sample fraction, this clonotype is medium-sized (0.01 to 0.1%). This chain uses TRBV20-1 with TRBJ2-3; D call uncertain. This CDR3 has 11 residues. The V gene's germline CDR1 is DFQATT and CDR2 SNEGSKA (reference sequence). Trimming removed 5 bases at V and 2 bases at J, with 5 bases between. The CDR3 DNA follows: TGCAGTGCTCCCGTCACAGATACGCAGTATTTT. Its protein product is CSAPVTDTQYF.

In this sample, this clonotype turned up many times. This chain uses TRBV20-1 with TRBJ2-1; perhaps D is TRBD1 or TRBD2 (5 bases each). This CDR3 comprises 15 residues. CDR1 is DFQATT, CDR2 SNEGSKA, per germline (reference sequence). The V gene lost 6 bases and the J gene lost 7 bases, with 22 bases spanning the gap. CDR3 DNA sequence: TGCAGTGCAAGCTGGGCCGGGACGACGGGGAATGAGCAGTTCTTC. The encoded protein is CSASWAGTTGNEQFF.

This clonotype counts as medium-sized (0.01 to 0.1%). The chain recombines TRBV5-5 with TRBJ2-3; D not certain. Germline CDR1 reads SGHKS; CDR2 reads YYEKEE (reference sequence). V was shortened by 1 base and J by 6 bases, with 6 bases between the two germline ends. The CDR3 covers 12 residues. For the CDR3, the DNA is TGTGCCAGCAGCTTGTTCGTGGATACGCAGTATTTT. Residues: CASSLFVDTQYF.

By its share, this clonotype is large. The chain couples TRBV28 to TRBJ1-1, with D possibly TRBD1 on 6 matching bases. V was trimmed by 5 bases and J by 0 bases, leaving 16 bases between them. The germline V gene has CDR1 MDHEN and CDR2 SYDVKM. The CDR3 loop spans 16 amino acids. DNA for the CDR3: TGTGCCAGCAGTCCCCGGACAGATACATTGAACACTGAAGCTTTCTTT. This encodes CASSPRTDTLNTEAFF.

This clonotype has a handful of counts. The rearrangement joins TRBV29-1 to TRBJ1-3; the match to TRBD1 covers 9 bases. The germline gives CDR1 SQVTM, CDR2 ANQGSEA. This CDR3 has 14 residues. With 6 bases clipped from V and 0 bases from J, the junction kept 3 bases outside the gene matches. DNA for the CDR3: TGCAGCGTCGAGACAGGGGGCTCTGGAAACACCATATATTTT. Amino acids: CSVETGGSGNTIYF.

This clonotype was seen only a few times. This chain uses TRBV20-1 with TRBJ1-1; weak D call: TRBD1 (5 bases). Trimming removed 1 base at V and 7 bases at J, with 19 bases between. The V gene's germline CDR1 is DFQATT and CDR2 SNEGSKA (reference sequence). The CDR3 is made up of 15 amino acids. Written as DNA, the CDR3 is TGCAGTGCTAGAGGGGGGGTAGTCAGCGCCAGTGAAGCTTTCTTT. This gives the protein CSARGGVVSASEAFF.

This clonotype was observed a few times. J is TRBJ2-7 and V is TRBV7-9, with 10 positions matching TRBD1. This CDR3 has 15 amino acids. Losses at the gene ends were 3 bases for V and 3 bases for J; bases not matched to a gene: 5. Per the germline V gene, CDR1 is SEHNR and CDR2 is FQNEAQ (reference sequence). The CDR3 bases are TGTGCCAGCAGCTTCCCAGGACAGGGGGTCTACGAGCAGTACTTC. It encodes CASSFPGQGVYEQYF.

This clonotype is medium-sized (0.01 to 0.1%) by share. This chain links TRBV11-2 with TRBJ2-1; 9 nucleotides align to TRBD2. The CDR3 runs 19 residues. The V gene end was trimmed by 0 bases and the J gene end by 8 bases; junction bases not matched to a gene: 17. Germline V gives CDR1 SGHAT, CDR2 FQNNGV. The CDR3 region has the DNA TGTGCCAGCAGCTTAGATCGGGGTAGCGGGAGATTGAGGAGAGATGAGCAGTTCTTC. As protein: CASSLDRGSGRLRRDEQFF.